The clone carrying this T cell receptor (beta chain) has a handful of counts. The antigen is undetermined. The data are from a study of early T cells in non-severe SARS-CoV-2 infection. Study context: The authors sequenced bulk RNA from unsorted whole blood, leaving chains unpaired.

As part of library construction, unique molecular identifiers were attached to individual cDNA molecules. Each CDR3 protein gets one entry after TCRdb re-called the 5' RACE reads with MiXCR. The sample has 30,000 to 40,000 distinct CDR3 sequences; less than 5.5% are singletons. V shed 4 bases and J shed 0 bases, with 10 bases lying between them. The length of the CDR3 is 14 residues. Germline-derived CDR1 and CDR2 are SGHRS and YFSETQ. Study-wide points: Matching against VDJdb likely underestimated virus-specific expansions, favoring anti-spike CD8.

The chain recombines TRBV5-1 with TRBJ1-2, with no clear D. This TCR was sampled from an adult who was a healthcare worker with PCR-confirmed SARS-CoV-2 infection or an uninfected control (not recorded which). Sequenced input: whole blood. The CDR3 loop reads CASSQDSSNYGYTF. The CDR3 region has the DNA TGCGCCAGCAGCCAAGACTCTTCTAACTATGGCTACACCTTC. The whole variable domain, filled in from reference TRBV5-1 and TRBJ1-2, reads KAGVTQTPRYLIKTRGQQVTLSCSPISGHRSVSWYQQTPGQGLQFLFEYFSETQRNKGNFPGRFSGRQFSNSRSEMNVSTLELGDSALYLCASSQDSSNYGYTFGSGTRLTVV.